Below, 21 T cell receptor beta chains from the same sample are listed, as sequenced in a study of PD-L1 blockade in urothelial cancer. The time point was: peripheral blood 6 weeks after treatment start. Assay used: immunoSEQ multiplex PCR; TCRdb lists only in-frame clones, some missing. The sample yields around 110,000 clones, around nine tenths seen once. This material consisted of PBMCs, taken around atezolizumab (anti-PD-L1) treatment. All receptors come from a man aged 60-69 years with urothelial cancer.

A single count supports this clone. This sequence joins TRBV6-6 and TRBJ1-3; 8 bases match TRBD1. This CDR3 contains 15 residues. CDR1 is MNHNY, CDR2 SVGAGI, per germline (reference sequence). Trimming removed 6 bases from V and 2 bases from J; junction bases left unmatched: 6. This CDR3 is CASRGQAITGNTIYF. The DNA of the CDR3 is TGTGCCAGCAGGGGACAGGCGATAACTGGAAACACCATATATTTT.

The chain links TRBV6-5 to TRBJ1-4; D is unresolved. The germline CDR1 and CDR2 sequences are MNHEY and SVGAGI. This CDR3 has 14 amino acids. The V end lost 6 bases, the J end lost 5 bases, and 13 bases lay between the germline ends. CDR3 nucleotide sequence: TGTGCCAGCAGCGAGGCCTTAGGAAATGAAAAACTGTTTTTT. It yields the protein CASSEALGNEKLFF.

The V call is TRBV11-3, the J call TRBJ2-3, with D possibly being TRBD1 (6 bases). V was clipped by 3 bases and J by 5 bases, with 12 bases between them. This CDR3 contains 14 residues. CDR1 SGHNT and CDR2 YENEEA come from the germline V gene. CDR3 in amino acids: CASSFRGPGDTQYF. In nucleotides, the CDR3 is TGTGCCAGCAGCTTCAGGGGCCCGGGAGATACGCAGTATTTT.

The gene calls are TRBV6-1 and TRBJ2-2; possibly TRBD2 for D (6 bases). The V gene's germline CDR1 is MNHNS and CDR2 SASEGT. The ends were cut back, 4 bases at V and 3 bases at J, with 12 bases in the middle. CDR3 length equals 15 residues. The CDR3 spells CASSGGSGDTGELFF. The CDR3 DNA follows: TGTGCCAGCAGTGGGGGGTCGGGGGACACCGGGGAGCTGTTTTTT.

The chain is built from TRBV18 and TRBJ2-7; the D gene is possibly TRBD2 (6 bases). In germline, CDR1 is KGHSH, CDR2 LQKENI. The CDR3 spans 14 residues. V was clipped by 1 base and J by 2 bases, with 9 bases between them. The DNA for the CDR3 is TGTGCCAGCTCACCACGGGGACTGCCCTACGAGCAGTACTTC. Protein: CASSPRGLPYEQYF.

The DNA of the CDR3 is TGTGCCAGCAGCCCAGGGACAGCCTCTGGAAACACCATATATTTT. Translating it yields CASSPGTASGNTIYF. This sequence joins TRBV7-8 and TRBJ1-3; 7 nucleotides agree with TRBD1. Losses at the gene ends were 5 bases for V and 0 bases for J; bases not matched to a gene: 4. The V gene's germline CDR1 is SGHVS and CDR2 FQNEAQ. The CDR3 spans 15 residues.

This sequence joins TRBV7-6 and TRBJ1-5; D gene ambiguous. The CDR3 totals 13 residues. Between the trimmed V and J ends, which lost 5 bases and 4 bases, there was a span of 9 bases. Per germline, CDR1 SGHVS and CDR2 FNYEAQ. The CDR3: CASSLKRNQPQHF. The CDR3 DNA is TGTGCCAGCAGCCTTAAGAGGAATCAGCCCCAGCATTTT.

This CDR3 reads CASSPLWGGTEAFF. The DNA for the CDR3 is TGTGCCAGCAGCCCGTTATGGGGAGGCACTGAAGCTTTCTTT. The rearrangement links TRBV7-2 to TRBJ1-1; no firm D call. Trimming cost V 5 bases and J 4 bases, with 14 bases left between them. Germline CDR1 and CDR2: SGHTA and FQGNSA. There are 14 residues in the CDR3.

This rearrangement joins TRBV6-1 to TRBJ1-1; D is perhaps TRBD1 (5 bases). The germline V gene encodes CDR1 MNHNS and CDR2 SASEGT. V lost 3 bases to trimming and J lost 6 bases, with 14 bases between them. This CDR3 has 14 residues. DNA of the CDR3: TGTGCCAGCAGTGATTACCGGGGGGTCGCTGAAGCTTTCTTT. It codes for CASSDYRGVAEAFF.

This clone was found once. The V call is TRBV4-1, the J call TRBJ2-7, with D tentatively TRBD1 (6 bases). Germline assignment: CDR1 MGHRA and CDR2 YSYEKL. The V end was cut by 2 bases, the J end by 6 bases, with 17 bases between. This CDR3 region has 15 residues. The CDR3 reads CASSQNEGGPPEQYF. In DNA form, the CDR3 reads TGCGCCAGCAGCCAAAACGAAGGGGGACCCCCCGAGCAGTACTTC.

A single count supports this clone. The chain uses TRBV6-5 and TRBJ2-1, with D possibly TRBD2 on 6 matching bases. This CDR3 comprises 15 residues. Germline V lookup: CDR1 MNHEY, CDR2 SVGAGI. V shed 7 bases and J shed 5 bases, with 18 bases lying between them. CDR3 region: CASTHLGGSHNEQFF. The CDR3 DNA is TGTGCCAGCACTCACTTGGGGGGATCCCACAATGAGCAGTTCTTC.

CDR3 region: CASSIGGDYNEQFF. The CDR3 DNA is TGTGCCAGCAGCATAGGCGGGGATTACAATGAGCAGTTCTTC. The V gene is TRBV21-1, the J gene TRBJ2-1; the D call in the table, TRBD2, was not verified against the DNA. TRBV21-1 is deemed a pseudogene. This CDR3 contains 14 residues.

The V call is TRBV10-3, the J call TRBJ2-7; D possibly corresponds to TRBD2 (6 bases). V was shortened by 6 bases and J by 3 bases, with 15 bases between the two germline ends. The CDR3 loop spans 14 amino acids. CDR1 and CDR2 from the germline V gene are ENHRY and SYGVKD. DNA of the CDR3: TGTGCCATCAGGGCCGGGACTTTGGACTACGAGCAGTACTTC. It is translated as CAIRAGTLDYEQYF.

The rearrangement links TRBV6-1 to TRBJ1-3, with D possibly being TRBD1 (6 bases). CDR3 length: 14 residues. Germline V gene sequence: CDR1 MNHNS, CDR2 SASEGT. V dropped 6 bases and J dropped 0 bases, with 9 bases sitting between them. The CDR3 spells CASRTGSSGNTIYF. The CDR3 DNA sequence: TGTGCCAGCAGGACAGGAAGCTCTGGAAACACCATATATTTT.

The rearrangement uses TRBV10-3 and TRBJ1-5; 12 positions match TRBD1. The V gene end was trimmed by 2 bases and the J gene end by 6 bases; junction bases not matched to a gene: 2. The CDR3 is made up of 15 amino acids. Germline values: CDR1 ENHRY, CDR2 SYGVKD. CDR3 residues: CAISEGTGGLQPQHF. The CDR3 DNA sequence: TGTGCCATCAGTGAGGGGACAGGGGGCCTTCAGCCCCAGCATTTT.

The rearrangement links TRBV13 to TRBJ2-7, with 7 bases fitting TRBD1. The germline V gene encodes CDR1 PRHDT and CDR2 FYEKMQ (reference sequence). The CDR3 has 15 amino acids. Trimming took 0 bases from V and 1 from J; bases not matched to a gene: 3. The CDR3 DNA reads as TGTGCCAGCAGCTTAGGCAGGGGGATTTCCTACGAGCAGTACTTC. Translation: CASSLGRGISYEQYF.

CDR3 protein: CASSLVPGANVLTF. In nucleotides, the CDR3 is TGTGCCAGCTCATTAGTACCTGGGGCCAACGTCCTGACTTTC. V and J are TRBV18 and TRBJ2-6, with unresolved D. Germline CDR1 is KGHSH and CDR2 is LQKENI. CDR3 length: 14 amino acids. With 5 bases removed from V and 2 bases from J, the gap between germline ends came to 7 bases.

The rearrangement joins TRBV6-5 to TRBJ1-1; perhaps TRBD1 as D (6 bases). Trimming shortened V by 4 bases and J by 1 base, and 13 bases separated the two germline ends. Looked up from germline, CDR1 is MNHEY and CDR2 is SVGAGI. The CDR3 covers 15 residues. This CDR3 reads CASSSLGRGNTEAFF. The CDR3 DNA reads as TGTGCCAGCAGTTCTCTCGGCAGGGGGAACACTGAAGCTTTCTTT.

V is TRBV19 and J is TRBJ1-2; 11 bases are shared with TRBD1. The CDR3 is 16 amino acids. Per germline, CDR1 LNHDA and CDR2 SQIVND (reference sequence). After removal of 7 bases from V and 4 bases from J, the junction contained 11 bases not matched to a gene. The CDR3: CASTLGTGGSGYGYTF. The CDR3 DNA is TGTGCCAGTACCCTAGGGACAGGGGGAAGCGGCTATGGCTACACCTTC.

V gene TRBV28 combines with J gene TRBJ2-5, with 8 positions matching TRBD1. The CDR3 sequence is 14 residues long. Trimming removed 7 bases from V and 2 bases from J; junction bases left unmatched: 6. CDR1 is MDHEN, CDR2 SYDVKM, per germline. The CDR3 region is CASTQGAAQETQYF. In DNA, the CDR3 is TGTGCCAGCACCCAGGGGGCGGCTCAAGAGACCCAGTACTTC.

The chain uses TRBV5-6 and TRBJ1-3; 7 bases map to TRBD1. Germline CDR1 is SGHDT and CDR2 is YYEEEE. CDR3 size: 13 residues. Trimming took 5 bases from V and 6 from J; bases not matched to a gene: 5. The CDR3 DNA sequence: TGTGCCAGCAGGGCAGGGGGAGAAAACACCATATATTTT. Its translation is CASRAGGENTIYF. Together with reference TRBV5-6 and TRBJ1-3, the CDR3 gives the full variable domain: DAGVTQSPTHLIKTRGQQVTLRCSPKSGHDTVSWYQQALGQGPQFIFQYYEEEERQRGNFPDRFSGHQFPNYSSELNVNALLLGDSALYLCASRAGGENTIYFGEGSWLTVV.